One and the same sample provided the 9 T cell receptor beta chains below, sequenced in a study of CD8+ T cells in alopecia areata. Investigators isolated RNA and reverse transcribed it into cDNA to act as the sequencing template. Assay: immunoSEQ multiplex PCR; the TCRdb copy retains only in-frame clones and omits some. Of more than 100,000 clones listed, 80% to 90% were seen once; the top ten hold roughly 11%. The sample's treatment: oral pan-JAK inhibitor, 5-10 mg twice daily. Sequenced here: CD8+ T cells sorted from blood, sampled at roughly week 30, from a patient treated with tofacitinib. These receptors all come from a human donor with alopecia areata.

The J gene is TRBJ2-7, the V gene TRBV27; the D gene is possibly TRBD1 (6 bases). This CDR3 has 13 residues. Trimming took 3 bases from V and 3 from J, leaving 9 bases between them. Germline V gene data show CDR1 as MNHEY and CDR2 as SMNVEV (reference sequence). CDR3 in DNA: TGTGCCAGCAGTTTCGGACAGAGCTACGAGCAGTACTTC. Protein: CASSFGQSYEQYF.

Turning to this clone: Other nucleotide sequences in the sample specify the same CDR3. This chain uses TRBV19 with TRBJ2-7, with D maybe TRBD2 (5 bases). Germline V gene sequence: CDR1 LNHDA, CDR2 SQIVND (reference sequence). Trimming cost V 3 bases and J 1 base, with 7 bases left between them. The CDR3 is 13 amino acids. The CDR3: CASSISGSYEQYF. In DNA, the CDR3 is TGTGCCAGTAGTATTTCGGGGTCCTACGAGCAGTACTTC.

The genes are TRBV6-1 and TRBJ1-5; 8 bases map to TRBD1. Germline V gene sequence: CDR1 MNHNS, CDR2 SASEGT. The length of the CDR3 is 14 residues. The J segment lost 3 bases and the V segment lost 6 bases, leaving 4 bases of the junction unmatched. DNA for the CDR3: TGTGCCAGCAGCGACAGGGGAGACAATCAGCCCCAGCATTTT. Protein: CASSDRGDNQPQHF.

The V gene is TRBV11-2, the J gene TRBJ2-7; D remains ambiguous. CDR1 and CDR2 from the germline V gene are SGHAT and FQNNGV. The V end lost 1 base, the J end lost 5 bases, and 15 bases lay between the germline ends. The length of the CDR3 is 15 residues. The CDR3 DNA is TGTGCCAGCAGCTTAGGGTCTGGTAGGAACAACGAGCAGTACTTC. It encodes CASSLGSGRNNEQYF.

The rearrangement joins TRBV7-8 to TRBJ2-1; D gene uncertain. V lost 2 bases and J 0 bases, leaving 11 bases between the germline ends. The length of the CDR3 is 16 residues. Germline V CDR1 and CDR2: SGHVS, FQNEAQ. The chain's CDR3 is CASSLTRSSSYNEQFF. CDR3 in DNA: TGTGCCAGCAGCTTAACTCGTTCCAGCTCCTACAATGAGCAGTTCTTC.

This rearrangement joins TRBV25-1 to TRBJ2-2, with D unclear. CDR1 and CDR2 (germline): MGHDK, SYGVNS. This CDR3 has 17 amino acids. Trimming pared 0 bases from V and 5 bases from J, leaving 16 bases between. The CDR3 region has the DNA TGTGCCAGCAGTGAATACTCTTTGGTTCAAACGACCGGGGAGCTGTTTTTT. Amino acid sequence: CASSEYSLVQTTGELFF.

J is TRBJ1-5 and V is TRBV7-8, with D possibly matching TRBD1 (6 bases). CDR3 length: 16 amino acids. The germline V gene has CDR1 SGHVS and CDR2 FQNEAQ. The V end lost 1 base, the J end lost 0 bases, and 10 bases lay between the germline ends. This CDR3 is CASSLGGRGSNQPQHF. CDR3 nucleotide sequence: TGTGCCAGCAGCTTAGGGGGCAGGGGTAGCAATCAGCCCCAGCATTTT.

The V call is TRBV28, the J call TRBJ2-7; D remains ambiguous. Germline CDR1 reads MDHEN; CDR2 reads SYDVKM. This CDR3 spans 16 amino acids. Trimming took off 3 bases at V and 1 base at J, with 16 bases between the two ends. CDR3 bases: TGTGCCAGCAGTTTGGTCGTGGGTACCGGTTCCTACGAGCAGTACTTC. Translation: CASSLVVGTGSYEQYF.

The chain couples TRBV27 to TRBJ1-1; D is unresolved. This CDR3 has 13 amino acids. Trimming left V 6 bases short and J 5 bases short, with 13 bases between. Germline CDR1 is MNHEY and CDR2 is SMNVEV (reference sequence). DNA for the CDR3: TGTGCCAGCAGCTCACTTGGAGGGACTGAAGCTTTCTTT. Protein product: CASSSLGGTEAFF.